Listed below are T cell receptor beta chains from one sample, sequenced in a study of cytomegalovirus exposure and HLA in healthy donors. Some clones are missing from TCRdb's copy, which holds only in-frame ones; the method was immunoSEQ multiplex PCR. The table includes around 150,000 clones, under 90% detected once. Sequencing was performed on PBMCs. Source of these receptors: a boy between 2 and 15 years old in good health and CMV-seronegative. Both conserved end residues are part of each CDR3. A D gene is named only where the DNA matches it firmly. Clone sizes are given selectively: once, few, many, or a class where the clone is expanded.

TRBV18,NA,NA,TRBJ1-2,TGTGCCAGCTCACCAGCTACAGGTTACTATGGCTACACCTTC,CASSPATGYYGYTF
TRBV6-6,NA,TRBD1,TRBJ1-2,TGTGCCAGCAGTTCCGGGACAGGGAAGTATGGCTACACCTTC,CASSSGTGKYGYTF
TRBV9,NA,NA,TRBJ1-1,TGTGCCAGCAGCGTCATGGACAGAGCTGAAGCTTTCTTT,CASSVMDRAEAFF
TRBV10-1,NA,NA,TRBJ1-6,TGCGCCAGCAGGACGGGATCGGGTAACGATTCACCCCTCCACTTT,CASRTGSGNDSPLHF
TRBV18,once,TRBD1,TRBJ2-7,TGTGCCAGCTCACCATTCGGACAGGGCTACGAGCAGTACTTC,CASSPFGQGYEQYF
TRBV5-1,NA,TRBD1,TRBJ1-1,TGCGCCAGCAGCTTGCCAGAACAGGGGTGGACTGAAGCTTTCTTT,CASSLPEQGWTEAFF
TRBV6-5,few,NA,TRBJ1-1,TGTGCCAGCAGTGAACGGGAGAACACTGAAGCTTTCTTT,CASSERENTEAFF
TRBV11-2,NA,NA,TRBJ1-1,TGTGCCAGCAGCTTAGGTCAGGGATGGAAAGACACTGAAGCTTTCTTT,CASSLGQGWKDTEAFF
TRBV5-1,NA,NA,TRBJ2-3,TGCGCCAGCAGCCCATCGGACAGTGGAGATACGCAGTATTTT,CASSPSDSGDTQYF
TRBV5-6,NA,TRBD1,TRBJ2-2,TGTGCCAGCAGCCTCCCGGGACAGGGTACCGGGGAGCTGTTTTTT,CASSLPGQGTGELFF